A selection of T cell receptor beta chains follows, all from one sample in a study of T cells after posttransplantation cyclophosphamide. Profiling relied on immunoSEQ multiplex PCR, and the TCRdb table lists in-frame clones only, not all of them. The profile shows 15,000 to 18,000 clones, roughly 84% of them singletons. The specimen comprised PBMCs, sampled less than 400 days after allogeneic stem cell transplant with calcineurin inhibitor and methotrexate. Source of these receptors: a male patient in his late teens or twenties who received an allogeneic stem cell transplant from a related donor, was CMV-positive, and had no GVHD. A share of the T cells may be of graft donor origin. Each CDR3 is given with its conserved first and last residue. The D gene is left open where the match is weak. For some rows the clone size is stated as once, few or many, or as a class when expanded; others skip it.

D	V	size	J	DNA	CDR3
TRBD2	TRBV2	NA	TRBJ2-7	TGTGCCAGCAGTCGACAGGAAGGACTAGCGGGAGGGCCCCCCTTTGGGCAGTACTTC	CASSRQEGLAGGPPFGQYF
TRBD1	TRBV5-1	NA	TRBJ2-5	TGCGCCAGCAGCGGGGACAGCAAGCTAGAGACCCAGTACTTC	CASSGDSKLETQYF
NA	TRBV6-1	NA	TRBJ2-7	TGTGCCAGCAAGGGAGACGAGCAGTACTTC	CASKGDEQYF
NA	TRBV7-9	NA	TRBJ2-1	TGTGCCAGCAGCTATAGGGGTGGCAGTGAGCAGTTCTTC	CASSYRGGSEQFF
NA	TRBV6-1	NA	TRBJ1-4	TGTGCCAGCAGTTTGGAGGGAGCAACTAATGAAAAACTGTTTTTT	CASSLEGATNEKLFF
NA	TRBV7-6	NA	TRBJ1-1	TGTGCCAGCAGCTCCCTAGAGCTGAACACTGAAGCTTTCTTT	CASSSLELNTEAFF
TRBD2	TRBV30	NA	TRBJ2-1	TGTGCCTGGAGTATGGGACTAGGAGGTGGTGAGCAGTTCTTC	CAWSMGLGGGEQFF
TRBD2	TRBV28	NA	TRBJ2-3	TGTGCCAGCAACGTACTAGCGGGAGGGGGAGATACGCAGTATTTT	CASNVLAGGGDTQYF
TRBD2	TRBV6-6	NA	TRBJ2-7	TGTGCCAGCAGCCTAACTAGCGGGAGTCTCGAGCAGTACTTC	CASSLTSGSLEQYF
TRBD2	TRBV2	NA	TRBJ2-2	TGTGCCAGCAGTGAGAGGGGATCGGGACTACGGACCGGGGAGCTGTTTTTT	CASSERGSGLRTGELFF
NA	TRBV5-1	NA	TRBJ2-7	TGCGCCAGCAGCTCTGGGACCCCGGGACAAGTAACCTACGAGCAGTACTTC	CASSSGTPGQVTYEQYF
NA	TRBV29-1	NA	TRBJ1-1	TGCAGCGTTGACAGGTCTCATCGTCCTTTT	CSVDRSHRPF
NA	TRBV5-4	NA	TRBJ1-6	TGTGCCAGCAGCTTGGACGGGACTGGAAATTCACCCCTCCACTTT	CASSLDGTGNSPLHF
TRBD2	TRBV27	NA	TRBJ2-7	TGTGCCAGCAGTCCAAGGACTAGCGGGAGGCCCACCTACGAGCAGTACTTC	CASSPRTSGRPTYEQYF
NA	TRBV18	NA	TRBJ2-3	TGTGCCAGCTCACGACAGTCCGAGACAGATACGCAGTATTTT	CASSRQSETDTQYF
NA	TRBV5-1	NA	TRBJ2-7	TGCGCCAGCAGCTTGATCGGGGGGCCAGGTACCGAGCAGTACTTC	CASSLIGGPGTEQYF
TRBD2	TRBV10-2	few	TRBJ2-2	TGCGCCAGCAGCCTAGCGGCGAACACCGGGGAGCTGTTTTTT	CASSLAANTGELFF
NA	TRBV14	NA	TRBJ2-7	TGTGCCAGCAGCCATAGCAATGCACGGAGCTACGAGCAGTACTTC	CASSHSNARSYEQYF